This T cell receptor beta chain was documented in a study of neurological immune-mediated disorders. Study results and limitations: The multiple sclerosis repertoire cluster had no association with any clinical or MRI feature.

Comments on this clonotype: Its specificity is unknown. Germline and junction disagree at one end, which may indicate a read error.

CDR3 size: 14 residues. TCRdb itself ran the 5' RACE reads through MiXCR, one entry per CDR3 protein. The sample carries tens of thousands of distinct CDR3 sequences, 4.5% recorded once. The clonotype originates from a young man with multiple sclerosis. This rearrangement joins TRBV12-3 or TRBV12-4 to TRBJ1-5; perhaps TRBD1 as D (5 bases). Sequencing was performed on PBMCs. CDR3 nucleotides: TGTGCCAGCAGTTCCATCCCCGGCGGGGGACCCCAGAATTTT. It is translated as CASSSIPGGGPQNF.